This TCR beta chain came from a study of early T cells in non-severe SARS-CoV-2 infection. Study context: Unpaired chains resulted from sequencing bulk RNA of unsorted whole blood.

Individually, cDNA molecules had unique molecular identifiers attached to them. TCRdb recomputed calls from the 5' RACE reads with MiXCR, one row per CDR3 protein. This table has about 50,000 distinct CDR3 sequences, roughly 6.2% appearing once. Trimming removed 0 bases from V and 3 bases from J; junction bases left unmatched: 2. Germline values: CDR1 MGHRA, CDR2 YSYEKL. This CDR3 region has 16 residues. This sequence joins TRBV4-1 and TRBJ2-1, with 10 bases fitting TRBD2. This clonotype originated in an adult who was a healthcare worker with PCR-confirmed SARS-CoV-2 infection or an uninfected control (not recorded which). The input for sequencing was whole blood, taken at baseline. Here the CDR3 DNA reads TGCGCCAGCAGCCAAGATTCTAGCGGGAGCTACAATGAGCAGTTCTTC. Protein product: CASSQDSSGSYNEQFF.